Sequencing of this TCR beta chain was carried out in a study of CD8 T cells in Susac syndrome. With random hexamers, reverse transcription was performed on about 0.5 to 1 ug of RNA. An immunoSEQ multiplex PCR generated amplified TCR beta CDR3 products spanning 54 Vbeta and 13 Jbeta. Using its own MiXCR run on the immunoSEQ multiplex PCR reads, TCRdb lists one record per CDR3 protein. This sample has 70,000 or so distinct CDR3 sequences, with about 94% found just once. J gave up 7 bases and V 3 bases, and 7 bases lay outside the gene matches. Germline V gene sequence: CDR1 DFQATT, CDR2 SNEGSKA (reference sequence). This CDR3 contains 13 residues.

Sequencing input: CD8+ T cells from PBMCs. J is TRBJ1-2 and V is TRBV20-1; 8 bases fit TRBD1. The TCR originated in a human donor with multiple sclerosis. CDR3 DNA sequence: TGCAGTGCTAGGGCAGGGGACAGGACTGGCTACACCTTC. Encoded protein: CSARAGDRTGYTF.